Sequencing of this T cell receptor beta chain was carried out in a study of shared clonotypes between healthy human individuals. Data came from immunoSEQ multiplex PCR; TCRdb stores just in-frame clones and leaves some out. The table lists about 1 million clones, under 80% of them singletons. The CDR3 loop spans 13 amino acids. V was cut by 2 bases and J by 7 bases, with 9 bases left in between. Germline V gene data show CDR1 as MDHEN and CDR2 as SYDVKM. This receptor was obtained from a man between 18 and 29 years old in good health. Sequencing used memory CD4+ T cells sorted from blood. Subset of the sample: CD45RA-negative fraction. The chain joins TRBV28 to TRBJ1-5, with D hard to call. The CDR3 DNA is TGTGCCAGCAGTTTAAGAGGGTTCCAGCCCCAGCATTTT. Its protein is CASSLRGFQPQHF.